This entry concerns a single T cell receptor (beta chain). The target of this receptor is not known. One base away there is no much larger clone; base qualities are not given. To demonstrate the VDJtools post-analysis software, TCR beta repertoires were profiled from the peripheral blood of about 13 young patients with multiple sclerosis. Multiple sclerosis patients were children and adolescents aged about 6 to 15 years. CDR1 and CDR2, per the germline V gene, are SNHLY and FYNNEI. V lost 2 bases and J lost 6 bases; the stretch between them is 8 bases long. From its cysteine to its phenylalanine, the CDR3 spans 14 amino acids. Kept here is only the CDR3 DNA, which spans 42 bases and is read in frame from base 1. This entry belongs to a study of post-analysis software for immune sequencing data (dated by TCRdb to between 2014 and 2016). Background for the entire study: Recorded disease courses included relapsing-remitting, secondary progressive and progressive-relapsing multiple sclerosis, with some patients lacking subtype annotation. The patient repertoires were set against about 12 previously published healthy control repertoires from donors whose ages ranged from roughly 6 to 27 years. A subset of samples was prepared in parallel using single-end sample barcoding, then pooled and co-amplified after Illumina adapter ligation.

Study-wide conclusions, independent of this receptor: Normalized Chao1 diversity was significantly lower in multiple sclerosis patients than controls, suggesting substantial peripheral T-cell clonal expansion. Strong co-clustering of samples prepared in the same batch was shown by direct clustering with F measure, prompting a batch-effect correction. Significantly higher frequencies in patients than in controls were found for about 5 TRBV segments, including TRBV5-6, TRBV5-1 and TRBV20-1. The multiple sclerosis patient group was slightly younger than the control group.

Libraries were prepared through PCR. Sequencing was performed on an Illumina HiSeq 2500. Unique molecular identifiers were incorporated into TCR beta cDNA libraries to reduce PCR and sequencing biases. Roughly 0.5 million cDNA molecules were obtained per 1 to 10 million input T cells, so each molecule approximated one T cell. The patient libraries were prepared and sequenced using the same protocol as the earlier healthy control dataset. Samples belonging to the same batch were prepared together, multiplexed and sequenced on a shared HiSeq lane. The authors processed their data as follows. MIGEC handled the raw barcoded reads, throwing out single-read molecular identifier groups before consensus assembly and CDR3 extraction. VDJtools was used for post-analysis of the clonotype tables, with diversity normalized by down-sampling every dataset to the smallest sample size. Repertoire overlap clustering matched CDR3 amino acid but not nucleotide sequences to correct batch-related cross-sample contamination. TCRdb cleaned the public reads at Q25 with fastp, built clones with MiXCR and kept in-frame beta chains. All rows with the same CDR3 protein become a single entry with the most common DNA and genes. TCRdb, not the authors, supplied the V and J calls. This sample has around 260,000 distinct CDR3 sequences in its table, and 35% to 40% of those were observed once. Less than 6% of the sample goes to the ten largest clones.

The V gene is TRBV2 and the J gene is TRBJ1-6; possibly the D gene is TRBD1, per 5 matching bases. This clonotype originated in a girl between 5 and 17 years old with multiple sclerosis. Sequenced input: blood. The DNA reads as follows: TGTGCCAGCAGTGAACGGGGGGGTAATTCACCCCTCCACTTT. It codes for CASSERGGNSPLHF.